The 11 T cell receptor beta chains listed next were all sequenced from one sample in a study of cytomegalovirus exposure and HLA in healthy donors. The PCR made use of 60 Vbeta and 13 Jbeta primers. The data were produced by immunoSEQ multiplex PCR, yet TCRdb's version contains in-frame clones alone and is incomplete. The sample contains some 180,000 clones, approximately 73% of which appear only once. The specimen was PBMCs. The receptors were sampled from a woman in her 30s in good health and CMV-seropositive.

This clone was observed a single time. V usage is TRBV7-2 and J usage is TRBJ2-5; D possibly corresponds to TRBD2 (5 bases). V gave up 5 bases and J gave up 4 bases, with 17 bases separating them. CDR1 and CDR2 from the germline V gene are SGHTA and FQGNSA. CDR3 length: 15 residues. CDR3 DNA sequence: TGTGCCAGCAGCCTAGGTGGGAGCGGTAGAGAGACCCAGTACTTC. Translated, it gives CASSLGGSGRETQYF.

This chain links TRBV2 with TRBJ1-3, with D maybe TRBD1 (6 bases). CDR1 SNHLY and CDR2 FYNNEI come from the germline V gene. Trimming took 7 bases from V and 3 from J, leaving 13 bases between them. This CDR3 is built from 14 residues. In nucleotides, the CDR3 is TGTGCCAGCAAGAAACAGGGTGGTGGAAACACCATATATTTT. Residues: CASKKQGGGNTIYF. The full variable domain, in which reference TRBV2 and TRBJ1-3 provide the parts outside the CDR3, is EPEVTQTPSHQVTQMGQEVILRCVPISNHLYFYWYRQILGQKVEFLVSFYNNEISEKSEIFDDQFSVERPDGSNFTLKIRSTKLEDSAMYFCASKKQGGGNTIYFGEGSWLTVV.

This chain uses TRBV7-6 with TRBJ2-5; maybe TRBD1 (5 bases). The CDR3 contains 13 residues. Trimming cost V 2 bases and J 1 base, with 5 bases left between them. The germline CDR1 and CDR2 sequences are SGHVS and FNYEAQ. In DNA, the CDR3 is TGTGCCAGCAGCTTACAGGGCCAAGAGACCCAGTACTTC. Protein: CASSLQGQETQYF.

This clone was counted between two and nine times. V and J are TRBV2 and TRBJ2-7, with D perhaps TRBD2 (5 bases). CDR1 SNHLY and CDR2 FYNNEI come from the germline V gene. Trimming took 6 bases from V and 7 from J, leaving 22 bases between them. The CDR3 is 15 residues long. CDR3: CASSVDYIQAREQYF. In DNA, the CDR3 is TGTGCCAGCAGCGTAGACTACATACAAGCTAGGGAGCAGTACTTC.

The CDR3 sequence is CASSFAKSPYNEQFF. CDR3 bases: TGTGCCAGCAGCTTCGCTAAATCCCCCTACAATGAGCAGTTCTTC. The J gene is TRBJ2-1, the V gene TRBV11-3, with unresolved D. Germline V gene sequence: CDR1 SGHNT, CDR2 YENEEA. The CDR3 is 15 amino acids. V lost 3 bases to trimming and J lost 2 bases, with 11 bases between them.

CDR3 DNA: TGTGCCAGCAGCAAGTACAGGGGGCGCCTCCGGAACACTGAAGCTTTCTTT. Translation: CASSKYRGRLRNTEAFF. The chain has TRBV7-8 and TRBJ1-1; TRBD1 matches 9 bases. The V segment lost 5 bases and the J segment 1 base; nucleotides outside the gene matches: 11. The CDR3 contains 17 residues. Germline V CDR1 and CDR2: SGHVS, FQNEAQ.

V and J are TRBV19 and TRBJ1-5; the match to TRBD1 covers 9 bases. This CDR3 spans 15 amino acids. Looked up from germline, CDR1 is LNHDA and CDR2 is SQIVND (reference sequence). Trimming took 6 bases from V and 2 from J; bases not matched to a gene: 5. The CDR3 DNA sequence: TGTGCCAGTAGCCTGGGACAGGGACGCAATCAGCCCCAGCATTTT. This encodes CASSLGQGRNQPQHF.

This clone was picked up a small number of times. The V and J genes are TRBV5-1 and TRBJ2-3, with D perhaps TRBD1 (6 bases). Germline assignment: CDR1 SGHRS and CDR2 YFSETQ. Trimming took 0 bases from V and 1 from J, leaving 15 bases between them. This CDR3 region has 17 residues. The CDR3 reads CASSLGGGHSRTDTQYF. For the CDR3, the DNA is TGCGCCAGCAGCTTGGGTGGGGGCCATTCCCGCACAGATACGCAGTATTTT.

This chain connects TRBV7-6 to TRBJ2-3; TRBD2 is a possible D gene (5 bases). V lost 2 bases and J lost 0, with 12 bases in between. The CDR3 covers 16 residues. The germline CDR1 and CDR2 sequences are SGHVS and FNYEAQ. The CDR3: CASSLIGVSSTDTQYF. The CDR3 DNA is TGTGCCAGCAGCTTAATCGGGGTTTCTAGCACAGATACGCAGTATTTT.

The V call is TRBV6-6, the J call TRBJ2-7; D is uncertain. The V gene's germline CDR1 is MNHNY and CDR2 SVGAGI (reference sequence). The ends were cut back, 7 bases at V and 6 bases at J, with 13 bases in the middle. The CDR3 runs to 12 residues. CDR3 region: CASNMGMSEQYF. The CDR3 DNA reads as TGTGCCAGCAACATGGGCATGAGCGAGCAGTACTTC.

This rearrangement joins TRBV5-8 to TRBJ1-5, with 7 bases lining up with TRBD1. The CDR3 runs 15 residues. Trimming cost V 5 bases and J 9 bases; bases outside gene matches: 14. In germline, CDR1 is SGHTS, CDR2 YDEGEE. The CDR3 sequence: CASRARRQGVGPQHF. CDR3 in DNA: TGTGCCAGCAGGGCCCGTCGACAGGGAGTCGGGCCCCAGCATTTT.